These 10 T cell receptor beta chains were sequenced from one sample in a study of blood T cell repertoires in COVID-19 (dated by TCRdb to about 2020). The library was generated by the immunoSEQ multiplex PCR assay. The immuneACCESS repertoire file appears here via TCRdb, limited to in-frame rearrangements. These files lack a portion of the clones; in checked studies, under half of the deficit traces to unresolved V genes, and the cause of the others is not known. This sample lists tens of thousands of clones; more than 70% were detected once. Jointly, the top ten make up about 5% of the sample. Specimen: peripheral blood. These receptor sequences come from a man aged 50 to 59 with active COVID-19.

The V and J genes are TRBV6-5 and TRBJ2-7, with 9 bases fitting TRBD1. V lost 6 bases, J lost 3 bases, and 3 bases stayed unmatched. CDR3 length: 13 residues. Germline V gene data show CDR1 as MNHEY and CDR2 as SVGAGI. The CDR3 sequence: CASRPTGGYEQYF. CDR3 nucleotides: TGTGCCAGCAGGCCGACAGGGGGCTACGAGCAGTACTTC.

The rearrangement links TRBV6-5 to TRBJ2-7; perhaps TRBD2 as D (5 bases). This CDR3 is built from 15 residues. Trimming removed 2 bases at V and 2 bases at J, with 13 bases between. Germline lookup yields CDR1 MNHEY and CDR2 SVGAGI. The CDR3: CASSYEGSLPYEQYF. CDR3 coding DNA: TGTGCCAGCAGTTACGAGGGCTCTTTACCCTACGAGCAGTACTTC.

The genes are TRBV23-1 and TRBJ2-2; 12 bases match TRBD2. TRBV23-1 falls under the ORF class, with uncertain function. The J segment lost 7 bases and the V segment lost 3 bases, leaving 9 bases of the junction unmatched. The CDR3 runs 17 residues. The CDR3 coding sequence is TGCGCCAGCAGTCATCGAGGGGCTAGCGGGAGGGTCGGGGAGCTGTTTTTT. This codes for CASSHRGASGRVGELFF.

The CDR3 is CASTRGDTQYF. The CDR3, as DNA: TGTGCCAGCACAAGGGGAGATACGCAGTATTTT. The chain couples TRBV6-5 to TRBJ2-3; the D gene is possibly TRBD1 (5 bases). V lost 7 bases to trimming and J lost 5 bases, with 7 bases between them. The germline gives CDR1 MNHEY, CDR2 SVGAGI. The CDR3 has 11 amino acids.

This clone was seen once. CDR3 nucleotide sequence: TGTGCCAGCAGCCAAGATCCCGGCGGGGGGGCTGGTACGCAGTATTTT. It encodes CASSQDPGGGAGTQYF. This rearrangement joins TRBV3-1 (or the pseudogene TRBV3-2) to TRBJ2-3; 9 bases line up with TRBD2. The CDR3 contains 16 residues. Germline V gene data show CDR1 as LGHDT and CDR2 as YNNKEL (reference sequence). V was clipped by 0 bases and J by 8 bases; unmatched bases: 9.

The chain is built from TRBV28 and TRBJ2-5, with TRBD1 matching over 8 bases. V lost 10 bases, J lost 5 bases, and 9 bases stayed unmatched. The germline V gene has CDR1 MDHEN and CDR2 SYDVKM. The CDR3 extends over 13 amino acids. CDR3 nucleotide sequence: TGTGCCACTATGGACAGGGCTGGGGAGACCCAGTACTTC. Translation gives CATMDRAGETQYF.

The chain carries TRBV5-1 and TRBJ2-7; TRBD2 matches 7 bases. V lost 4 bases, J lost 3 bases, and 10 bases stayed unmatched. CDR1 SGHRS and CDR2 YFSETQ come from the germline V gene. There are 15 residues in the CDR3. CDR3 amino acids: CASSVRAGSFYEQYF. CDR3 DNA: TGCGCCAGCAGCGTAAGAGCGGGATCCTTCTACGAGCAGTACTTC.

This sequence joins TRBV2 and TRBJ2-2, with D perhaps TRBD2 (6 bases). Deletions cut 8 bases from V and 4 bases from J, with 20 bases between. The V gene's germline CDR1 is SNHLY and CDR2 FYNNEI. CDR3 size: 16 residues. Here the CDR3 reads CASYTTRDSSTGELFF. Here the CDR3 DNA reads TGTGCCAGCTATACTACCCGGGACTCCAGCACCGGGGAGCTGTTTTTT.

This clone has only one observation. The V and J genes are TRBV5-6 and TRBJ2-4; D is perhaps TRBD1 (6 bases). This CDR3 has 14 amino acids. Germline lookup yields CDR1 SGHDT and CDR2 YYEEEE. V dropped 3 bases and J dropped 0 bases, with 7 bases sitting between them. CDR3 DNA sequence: TGTGCCAGCAGCTGGGGGCTAGCCAAAAACATTCAGTACTTC. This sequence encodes CASSWGLAKNIQYF.

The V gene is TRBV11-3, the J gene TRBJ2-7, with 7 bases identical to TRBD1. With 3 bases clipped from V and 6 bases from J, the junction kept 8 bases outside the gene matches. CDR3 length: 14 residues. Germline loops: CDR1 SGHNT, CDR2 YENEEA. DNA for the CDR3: TGTGCCAGCAGCTTGACGACAGGGCTGGGCGAGCAGTACTTC. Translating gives CASSLTTGLGEQYF.